This T cell receptor beta chain was captured in a study of T cell repertoires in cytomegalovirus infection. Study background: Through public TCR beta signatures, both CMV infection and matching HLA type were indicated.

One entry per CDR3 protein, called by TCRdb with MiXCR from the reads. The profile shows about 920,000 distinct CDR3 sequences, roughly 30% of them singletons. Study-wide results and limits: The cumulative frequency of public TCR beta families identified carriers of CMV plus the relevant HLA. HLA-C-restricted CMV clonotypes gave the most frequent clonotype in two of eight donors.

CDR1 MNHEY and CDR2 SVGEGT come from the germline V gene. This CDR3 region has 14 residues. With 5 bases removed from V and 5 bases from J, the gap between germline ends came to 12 bases. In the case of this clonotype: Its specificity is not known.

The input for sequencing was cultured CD8+ T cells from PBMCs, taken from culture after CMV antigen stimulation. The J gene is TRBJ1-4, the V gene TRBV6-2 or TRBV6-3; D possibly corresponds to TRBD1 (5 bases). The receptor was derived from a human donor in good health (CMV status not recorded). Some clones in this sample may be carry-over from other donors' samples. Here the CDR3 reads CASSTRDVNEKLFF. The CDR3 DNA reads as TGTGCCAGCAGTACCCGGGACGTCAATGAAAAACTGTTTTTT.